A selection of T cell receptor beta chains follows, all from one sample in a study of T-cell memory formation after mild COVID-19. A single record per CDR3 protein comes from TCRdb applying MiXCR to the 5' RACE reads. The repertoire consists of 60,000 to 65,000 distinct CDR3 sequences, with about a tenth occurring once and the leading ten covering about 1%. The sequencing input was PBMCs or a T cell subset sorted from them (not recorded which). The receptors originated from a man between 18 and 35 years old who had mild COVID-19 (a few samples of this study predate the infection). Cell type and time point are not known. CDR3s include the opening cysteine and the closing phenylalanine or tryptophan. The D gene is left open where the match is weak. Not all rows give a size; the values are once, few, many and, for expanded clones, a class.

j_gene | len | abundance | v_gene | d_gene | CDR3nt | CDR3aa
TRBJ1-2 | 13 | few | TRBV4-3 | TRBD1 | TGCGCCAGCAGCCAAGGGGACAGGGCGCTGCTCACCTTC | CASSQGDRALLTF
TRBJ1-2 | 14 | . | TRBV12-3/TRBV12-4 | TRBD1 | TGTGCCAGCAGTTTAGTCGGGACAGGGAATGGCTACACCTTC | CASSLVGTGNGYTF
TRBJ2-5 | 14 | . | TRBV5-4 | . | TGTGCCAGCAGTACCCAGGACAGCGGAGAGACCCAGTACTTC | CASSTQDSGETQYF
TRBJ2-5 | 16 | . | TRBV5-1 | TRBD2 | TGCGCCAGCAGCTTGGCCCCAGCGGGGGAGGTAGAGACCCAGTACTTC | CASSLAPAGEVETQYF
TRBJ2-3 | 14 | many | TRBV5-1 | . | TGCGCCAGCAGCCCCCGGGACCGCGCAGATACGCAGTATTTT | CASSPRDRADTQYF
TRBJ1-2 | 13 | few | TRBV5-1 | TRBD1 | TGCGCCAGCAGCCCGACAGGGCCCGATGGCTACACCTTC | CASSPTGPDGYTF
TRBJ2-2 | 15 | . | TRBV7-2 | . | TGTGCCAGCAGCGGTAGACAAGAGAACACCGGGGAGCTGTTTTTT | CASSGRQENTGELFF
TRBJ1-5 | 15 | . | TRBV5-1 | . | TGCGCCAGCAGCCGGGACGGGGGAACCAATCAGCCCCAGCATTTT | CASSRDGGTNQPQHF
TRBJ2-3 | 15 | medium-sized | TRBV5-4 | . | TGTGCCAGCAGCACCCCAGGGTGGCGGTCAGATACGCAGTATTTT | CASSTPGWRSDTQYF
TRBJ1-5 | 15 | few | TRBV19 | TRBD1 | TGTGCCAGTGCCCCAGGGGGCGTTCGCAATCAGCCCCAGCATTTT | CASAPGGVRNQPQHF
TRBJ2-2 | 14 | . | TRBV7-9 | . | TGTGCCAGCAGCTTAGACTGGGCTGCCGGGGAGCTGTTTTTT | CASSLDWAAGELFF
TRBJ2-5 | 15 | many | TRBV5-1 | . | TGCGCCAGCAGCTTGGTTCCAGCCTCGGGCAAGACCCAGTACTTC | CASSLVPASGKTQYF
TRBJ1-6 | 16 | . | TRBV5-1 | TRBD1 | TGCGCCAGCAGCCGGAATCCCCGGGACAGTAATTCACCCCTCCACTTT | CASSRNPRDSNSPLHF
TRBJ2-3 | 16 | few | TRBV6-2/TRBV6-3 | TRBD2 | TGTGCCAGCAGTACCCGACTAGCCCCAGGAACAGATACGCAGTATTTT | CASSTRLAPGTDTQYF
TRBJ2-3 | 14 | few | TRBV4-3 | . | TGCGCCAGCAGGCGGGGACAAATCACAGATACGCAGTATTTT | CASRRGQITDTQYF
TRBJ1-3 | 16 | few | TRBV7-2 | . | TGTGCCAGCAGCTCCGGGGGGCCTAACTCTGGAAACACCATATATTTT | CASSSGGPNSGNTIYF
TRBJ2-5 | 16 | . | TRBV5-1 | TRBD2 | TGCGCCAGCAGCTTTGGGCCGGGACTAGTTAAAGAGACCCAGTACTTC | CASSFGPGLVKETQYF
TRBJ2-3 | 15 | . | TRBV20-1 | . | TGCAGTGCTACCCCCGGGACTGGAGGCACAGATACGCAGTATTTT | CSATPGTGGTDTQYF
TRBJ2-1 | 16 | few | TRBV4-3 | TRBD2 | TGCGCCAGCAGCCAGTCGCGAGCGGGGGCCTACAATGAGCAGTTCTTC | CASSQSRAGAYNEQFF
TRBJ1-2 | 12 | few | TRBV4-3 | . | TGCGCCAGCAGCCAAGGAAGAAAGGGCTACACCTTC | CASSQGRKGYTF
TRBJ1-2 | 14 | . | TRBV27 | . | TGTGCCAGCAGATCTGCGGGTTCGAACTATGGCTACACCTTC | CASRSAGSNYGYTF
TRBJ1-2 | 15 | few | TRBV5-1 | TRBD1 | TGCGCCAGCAGCTTAACTCCGACAGGGGACTATGGCTACACCTTC | CASSLTPTGDYGYTF
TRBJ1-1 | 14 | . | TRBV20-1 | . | TGCAGTGCTAGGGAAAGACAAGGTGGCACTGAAGCTTTCTTT | CSARERQGGTEAFF
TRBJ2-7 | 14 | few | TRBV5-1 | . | TGCGCCAGCAGCTACACCGACCGGTCCTACGAGCAGTACTTC | CASSYTDRSYEQYF
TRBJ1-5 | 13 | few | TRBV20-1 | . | TGCAGTGCTAGCAACAGGGTGAAGCAGCCCCAGCATTTT | CSASNRVKQPQHF
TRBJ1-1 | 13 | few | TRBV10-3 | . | TGTGCCATCAGACAGGGACTGAACACTGAAGCTTTCTTT | CAIRQGLNTEAFF
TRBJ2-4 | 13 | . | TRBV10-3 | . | TGTGCCATCAGTGGGAAGGTGACGGACATTCAGTACTTC | CAISGKVTDIQYF
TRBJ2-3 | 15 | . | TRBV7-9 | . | TGTGCCAGCAGCTTAAATCTCCTTCCCACAGATACGCAGTATTTT | CASSLNLLPTDTQYF
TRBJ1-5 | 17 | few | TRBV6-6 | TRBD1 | TGTGCCAGCAGAAGAACAGGGGAGGGGACCTTCAATCAGCCCCAGCATTTT | CASRRTGEGTFNQPQHF
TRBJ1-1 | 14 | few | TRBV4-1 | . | TGCGCCAGCCGCGGCCTACTCCTCAACACTGAAGCTTTCTTT | CASRGLLLNTEAFF
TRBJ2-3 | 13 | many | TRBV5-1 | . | TGCGCCAGCAGCTCGACCTTCACAGATACGCAGTATTTT | CASSSTFTDTQYF
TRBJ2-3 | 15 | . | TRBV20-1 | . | TGCAGTGCTAGAGAGCGGGTTTCTAGCACAGATACGCAGTATTTT | CSARERVSSTDTQYF
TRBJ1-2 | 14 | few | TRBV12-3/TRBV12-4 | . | TGTGCCAGCAGTTTAGCGACAGGCCCCTATGGCTACACCTTC | CASSLATGPYGYTF
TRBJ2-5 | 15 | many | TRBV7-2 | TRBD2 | TGTGCCAGCAGCTTAGGACTAGCGGGCCAAGAGACCCAGTACTTC | CASSLGLAGQETQYF
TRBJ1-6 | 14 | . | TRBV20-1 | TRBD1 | TGCAGTGCTTCCCGACAGGGGGCAAATTCACCCCTCCACTTT | CSASRQGANSPLHF
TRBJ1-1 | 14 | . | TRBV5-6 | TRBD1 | TGTGCCAGCACCCGGACAGGGAATTTCACTGAAGCTTTCTTT | CASTRTGNFTEAFF
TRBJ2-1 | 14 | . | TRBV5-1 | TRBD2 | TGCGCCAGCAGCCTGGGAGCGGGGGGTAATGAGCAGTTCTTC | CASSLGAGGNEQFF
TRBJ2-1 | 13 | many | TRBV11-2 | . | TGTGCCAGCAGCTTAGACAGACACAATGAGCAGTTCTTC | CASSLDRHNEQFF
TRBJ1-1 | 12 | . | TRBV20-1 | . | TGCAGTGCTAGAGAGGGAAACACTGAAGCTTTCTTT | CSAREGNTEAFF
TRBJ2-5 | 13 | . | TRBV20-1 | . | TGCAGTGCTAGAGAGCCGTACCAAGAGACCCAGTACTTC | CSAREPYQETQYF
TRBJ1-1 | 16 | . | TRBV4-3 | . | TGCGCCAGCAGCCAAGATCTCGCACGGGGAAACACTGAAGCTTTCTTT | CASSQDLARGNTEAFF
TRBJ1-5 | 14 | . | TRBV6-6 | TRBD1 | TGTGCCAGCAGTTGGGGACAGATCAATCAGCCCCAGCATTTT | CASSWGQINQPQHF
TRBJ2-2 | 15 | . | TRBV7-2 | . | TGTGCCAGCAGCGCCGTACAAGGGGGGACCGGGGAGCTGTTTTTT | CASSAVQGGTGELFF
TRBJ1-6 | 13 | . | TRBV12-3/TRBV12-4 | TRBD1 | TGTGCCAGCTTGGACAGGAAAAGTTCACCCCTCCACTTT | CASLDRKSSPLHF
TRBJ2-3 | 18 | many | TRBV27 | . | TGTGCCAGCGCTTCCCCCAGGCGAGGGGTCTGGGGCACAGATACGCAGTATTTT | CASASPRRGVWGTDTQYF
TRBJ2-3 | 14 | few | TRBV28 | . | TGTGCCAGCAGTGGGGGGGGCTTCACAGATACGCAGTATTTT | CASSGGGFTDTQYF
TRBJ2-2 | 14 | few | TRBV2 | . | TGTGCCAGCACCCCCGGGCGCGGCACCGGGGAGCTGTTTTTT | CASTPGRGTGELFF
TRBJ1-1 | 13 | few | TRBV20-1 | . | TGCAGTGCGCTAACCGGGACGAACACTGAAGCTTTCTTT | CSALTGTNTEAFF
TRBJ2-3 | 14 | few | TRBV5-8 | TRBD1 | TGTGCCAGCAGCCGGACAGGAACCACAGATACGCAGTATTTT | CASSRTGTTDTQYF
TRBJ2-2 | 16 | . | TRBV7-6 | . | TGTGCCAGCAGCTTCATGCAGGGGCGCGCCGCCGGGGAGCTGTTTTTT | CASSFMQGRAAGELFF
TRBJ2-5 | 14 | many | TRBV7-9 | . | TGTGCCAGCAGCTTACGATGGGCGGGAGAGACCCAGTACTTC | CASSLRWAGETQYF
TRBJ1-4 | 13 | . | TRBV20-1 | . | TGCAGTGCTAGCCCCCAGGGTGTTGAAAAACTGTTTTTT | CSASPQGVEKLFF
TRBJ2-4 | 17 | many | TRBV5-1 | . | TGCGCCAGCAGCTTGGATCATTCTCTCGGGGCCAAAAACATTCAGTACTTC | CASSLDHSLGAKNIQYF
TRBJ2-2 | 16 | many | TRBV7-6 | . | TGTGCCAGCAGCTTAGCCGCACCAGTGGGAACCGGGGAGCTGTTTTTT | CASSLAAPVGTGELFF
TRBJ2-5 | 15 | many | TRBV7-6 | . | TGTGCCAGCAGCTTTTCCGGGACCCCACAAGAGACCCAGTACTTC | CASSFSGTPQETQYF
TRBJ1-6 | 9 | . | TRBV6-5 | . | TGTGCCGGTCAATCACCCCTCCACTTT | CAGQSPLHF
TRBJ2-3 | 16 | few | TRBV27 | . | TGTGCCAGCAGTTTACTAGGCGGAACTAGCACAGATACGCAGTATTTT | CASSLLGGTSTDTQYF
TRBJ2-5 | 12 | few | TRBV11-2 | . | TGTGCCAGCAGCTTAGGGCGCGAGACCCAGTACTTC | CASSLGRETQYF